The entry below gives a single TCR beta chain sequence along with its context. These data belong to a study of blood T cell repertoires in COVID-19. Authors' processing steps: Amplification from reference gene primers served as the basis for estimated nucleated cell counts. TCRdb keeps only in-frame clones here, not all; method: immunoSEQ multiplex PCR. That table is the source of V, J and clone size, and D and trimming were worked out from the DNA. The sample has about 130,000 clones, around 84% seen once. The CDR3 is 14 residues long. V was clipped by 6 bases and J by 6 bases; unmatched bases: 4. Germline V gene lookup returns CDR1 SNHLY and CDR2 FYNNEI.

The chain employs TRBV2 and TRBJ2-1, with 11 positions matching TRBD2. This receptor was identified in a man aged 40-55 years with acute COVID-19. Sequenced material: PBMCs or T cells enriched from blood (not recorded which). This chain's CDR3 is CASRIAGGSNEQFF. The CDR3 DNA follows: TGTGCCAGCAGGATAGCGGGGGGGAGCAATGAGCAGTTCTTC.